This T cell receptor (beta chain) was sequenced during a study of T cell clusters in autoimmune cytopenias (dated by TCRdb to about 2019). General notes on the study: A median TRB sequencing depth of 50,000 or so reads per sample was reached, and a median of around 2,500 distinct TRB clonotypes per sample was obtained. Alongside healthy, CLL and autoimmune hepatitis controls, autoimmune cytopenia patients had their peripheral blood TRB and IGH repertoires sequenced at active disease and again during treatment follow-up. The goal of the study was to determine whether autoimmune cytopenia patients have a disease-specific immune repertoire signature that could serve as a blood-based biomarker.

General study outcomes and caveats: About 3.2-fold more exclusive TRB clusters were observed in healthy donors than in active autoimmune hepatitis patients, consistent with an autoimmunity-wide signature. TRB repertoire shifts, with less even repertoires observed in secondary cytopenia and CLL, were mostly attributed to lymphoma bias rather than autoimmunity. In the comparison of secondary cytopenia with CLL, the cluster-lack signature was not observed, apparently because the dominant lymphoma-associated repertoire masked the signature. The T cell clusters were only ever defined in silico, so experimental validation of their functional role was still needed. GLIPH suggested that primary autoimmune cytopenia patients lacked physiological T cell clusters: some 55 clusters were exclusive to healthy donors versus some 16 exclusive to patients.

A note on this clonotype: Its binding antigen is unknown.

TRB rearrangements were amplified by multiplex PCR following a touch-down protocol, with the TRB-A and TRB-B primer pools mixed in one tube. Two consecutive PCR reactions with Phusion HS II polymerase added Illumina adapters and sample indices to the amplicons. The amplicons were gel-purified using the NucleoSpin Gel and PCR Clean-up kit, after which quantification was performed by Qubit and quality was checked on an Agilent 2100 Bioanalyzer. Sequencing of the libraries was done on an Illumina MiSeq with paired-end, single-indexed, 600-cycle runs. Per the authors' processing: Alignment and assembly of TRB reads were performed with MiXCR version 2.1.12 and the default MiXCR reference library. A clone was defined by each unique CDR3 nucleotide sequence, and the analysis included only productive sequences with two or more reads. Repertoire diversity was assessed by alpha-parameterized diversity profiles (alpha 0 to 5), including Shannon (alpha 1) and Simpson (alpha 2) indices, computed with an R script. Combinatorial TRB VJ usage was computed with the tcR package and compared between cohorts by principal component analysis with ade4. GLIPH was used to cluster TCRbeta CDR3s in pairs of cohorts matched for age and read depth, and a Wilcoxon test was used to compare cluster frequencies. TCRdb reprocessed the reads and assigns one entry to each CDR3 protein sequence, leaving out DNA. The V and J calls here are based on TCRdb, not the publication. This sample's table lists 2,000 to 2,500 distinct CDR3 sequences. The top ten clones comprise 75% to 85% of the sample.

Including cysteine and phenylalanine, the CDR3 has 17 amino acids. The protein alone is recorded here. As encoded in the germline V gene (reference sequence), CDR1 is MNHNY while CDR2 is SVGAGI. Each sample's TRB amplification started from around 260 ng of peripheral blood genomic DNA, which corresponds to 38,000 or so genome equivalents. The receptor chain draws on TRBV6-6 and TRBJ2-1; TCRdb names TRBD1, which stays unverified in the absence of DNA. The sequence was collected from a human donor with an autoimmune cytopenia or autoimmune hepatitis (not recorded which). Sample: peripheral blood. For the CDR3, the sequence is CASSYTGRTGQVNEQFF.